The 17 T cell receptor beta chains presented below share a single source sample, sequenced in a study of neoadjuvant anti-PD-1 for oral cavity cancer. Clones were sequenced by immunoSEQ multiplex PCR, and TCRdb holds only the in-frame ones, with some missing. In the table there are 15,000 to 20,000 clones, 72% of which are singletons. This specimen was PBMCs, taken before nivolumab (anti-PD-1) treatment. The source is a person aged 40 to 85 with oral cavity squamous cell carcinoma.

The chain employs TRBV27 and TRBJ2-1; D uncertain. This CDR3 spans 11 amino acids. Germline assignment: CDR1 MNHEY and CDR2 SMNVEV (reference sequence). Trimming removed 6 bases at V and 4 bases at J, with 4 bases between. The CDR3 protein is CASREYNEQFF. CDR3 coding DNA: TGTGCCAGCAGGGAGTACAATGAGCAGTTCTTC.

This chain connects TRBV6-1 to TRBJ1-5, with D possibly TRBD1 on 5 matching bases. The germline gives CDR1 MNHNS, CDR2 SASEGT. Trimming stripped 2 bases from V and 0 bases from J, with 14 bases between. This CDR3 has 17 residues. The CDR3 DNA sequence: TGTGCCAGCAGTGAAAGATTTGGGGACTATAGCAATCAGCCCCAGCATTTT. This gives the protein CASSERFGDYSNQPQHF.

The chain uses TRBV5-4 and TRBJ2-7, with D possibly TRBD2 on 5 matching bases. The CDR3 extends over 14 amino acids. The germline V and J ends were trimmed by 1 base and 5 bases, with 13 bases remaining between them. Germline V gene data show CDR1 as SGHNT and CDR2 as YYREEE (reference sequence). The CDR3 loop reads CASSLPGKAHEQYF. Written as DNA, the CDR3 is TGTGCCAGCAGCTTGCCCGGGAAAGCACACGAGCAGTACTTC. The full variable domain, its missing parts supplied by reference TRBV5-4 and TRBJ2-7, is ETGVTQSPTHLIKTRGQQVTLRCSSQSGHNTVSWYQQALGQGPQFIFQYYREEENGRGNFPPRFSGLQFPNYSSELNVNALELDDSALYLCASSLPGKAHEQYFGPGTRLTVT.

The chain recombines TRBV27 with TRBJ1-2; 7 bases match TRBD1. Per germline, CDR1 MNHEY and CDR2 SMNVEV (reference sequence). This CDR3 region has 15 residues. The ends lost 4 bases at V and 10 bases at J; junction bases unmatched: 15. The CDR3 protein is CASSSYRGKPHSYTF. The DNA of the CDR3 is TGTGCCAGCAGTTCCTACAGGGGTAAACCTCACTCCTACACCTTC.

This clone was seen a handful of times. CDR3 loop: CASKPLGTSGKRGADTQYF. The CDR3 coding sequence is TGTGCCAGCAAACCACTAGGGACTAGCGGAAAGAGAGGTGCAGATACGCAGTATTTT. The V gene is TRBV27, the J gene TRBJ2-3, with TRBD2 identical over 11 bases. CDR1 and CDR2 (germline): MNHEY, SMNVEV (reference sequence). This CDR3 comprises 19 residues. J was trimmed by 4 bases and V by 7 bases; bases with no gene match: 19.

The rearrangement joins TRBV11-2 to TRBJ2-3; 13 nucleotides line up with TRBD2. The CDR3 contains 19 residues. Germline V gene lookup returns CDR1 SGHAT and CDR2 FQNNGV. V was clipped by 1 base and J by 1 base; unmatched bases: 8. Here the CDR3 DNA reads TGTGCCAGCAGCTTAGGTTGGGGACTAGCGGGAATCGGCACAGATACGCAGTATTTT. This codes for CASSLGWGLAGIGTDTQYF.

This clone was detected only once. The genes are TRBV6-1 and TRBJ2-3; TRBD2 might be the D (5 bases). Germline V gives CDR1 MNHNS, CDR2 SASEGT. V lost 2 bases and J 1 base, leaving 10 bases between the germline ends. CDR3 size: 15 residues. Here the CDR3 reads CASSELPEGTDTQYF. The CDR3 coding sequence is TGTGCCAGCAGTGAATTGCCGGAGGGCACAGATACGCAGTATTTT.

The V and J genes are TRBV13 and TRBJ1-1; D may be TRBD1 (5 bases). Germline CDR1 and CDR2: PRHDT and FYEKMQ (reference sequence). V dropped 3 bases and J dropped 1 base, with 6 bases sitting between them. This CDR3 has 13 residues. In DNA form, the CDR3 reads TGTGCCAGCAGCTTCACAGGGAACACTGAAGCTTTCTTT. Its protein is CASSFTGNTEAFF.

This CDR3 reads CASKAGPSEQYF. CDR3 nucleotide sequence: TGTGCCAGCAAAGCAGGTCCTAGTGAGCAGTACTTC. The rearrangement links TRBV2 to TRBJ2-7; D remains unclear. Germline V gene sequence: CDR1 SNHLY, CDR2 FYNNEI. V lost 7 bases, J lost 7 bases, and 14 bases lay in between. The CDR3 contains 12 residues.

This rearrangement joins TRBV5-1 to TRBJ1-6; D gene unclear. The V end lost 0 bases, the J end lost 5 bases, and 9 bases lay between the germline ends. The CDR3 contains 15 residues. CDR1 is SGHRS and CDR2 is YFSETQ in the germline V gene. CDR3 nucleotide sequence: TGCGCCAGCAGCTTGGATGGCCACGATAATTCACCCCTCCACTTT. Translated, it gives CASSLDGHDNSPLHF.

The CDR3, as DNA: TGTGCCAGCAGCCAACCGGGACAGGGGGCTATAAATGGCTACACCTTC. Its protein product is CASSQPGQGAINGYTF. The chain couples TRBV2 to TRBJ1-2; 12 positions agree with TRBD1. V lost 6 bases, J lost 6 bases, and 11 bases stayed unmatched. There are 16 residues in the CDR3. Germline V gene sequence: CDR1 SNHLY, CDR2 FYNNEI.

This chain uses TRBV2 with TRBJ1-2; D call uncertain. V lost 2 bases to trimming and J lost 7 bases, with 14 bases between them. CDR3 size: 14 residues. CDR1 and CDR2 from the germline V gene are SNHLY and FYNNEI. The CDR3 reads CASSESGSERGYTF. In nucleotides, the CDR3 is TGTGCCAGCAGTGAATCGGGATCAGAGCGTGGCTACACCTTC.

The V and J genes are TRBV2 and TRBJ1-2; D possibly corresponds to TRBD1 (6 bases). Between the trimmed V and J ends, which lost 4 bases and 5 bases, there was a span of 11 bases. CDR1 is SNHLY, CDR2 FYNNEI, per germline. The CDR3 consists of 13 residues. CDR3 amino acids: CASSAGEGYGYTF. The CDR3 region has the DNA TGTGCCAGCAGTGCAGGGGAAGGATATGGCTACACCTTC.

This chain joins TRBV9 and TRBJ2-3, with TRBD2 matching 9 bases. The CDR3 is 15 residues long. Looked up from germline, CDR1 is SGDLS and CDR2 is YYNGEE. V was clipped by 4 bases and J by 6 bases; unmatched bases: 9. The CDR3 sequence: CASSSWTSVGDTQYF. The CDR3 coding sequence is TGTGCCAGCAGCTCATGGACTAGCGTGGGGGATACGCAGTATTTT.

CDR3 sequence reads: CASRLLRVGRRDSPNEQFF. The CDR3 bases are TGTGCCAGCAGATTACTCAGGGTTGGTAGGCGGGACTCTCCAAATGAGCAGTTCTTC. This rearrangement joins TRBV27 to TRBJ2-1; D might be TRBD2 (6 bases). The CDR3 sequence is 19 residues long. Trimming removed 6 bases from V and 7 bases from J, with 31 bases in between. Germline V CDR1 and CDR2: MNHEY, SMNVEV (reference sequence).

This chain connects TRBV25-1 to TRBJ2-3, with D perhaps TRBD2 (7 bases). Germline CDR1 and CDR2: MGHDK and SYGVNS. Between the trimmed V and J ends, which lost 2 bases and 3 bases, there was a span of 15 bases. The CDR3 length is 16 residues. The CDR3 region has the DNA TGTGCCAGCAGTGAACGCGGCGGGGGCAGGACAGATACGCAGTATTTT. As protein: CASSERGGGRTDTQYF.

The CDR3 nucleotides read TGTGCCAGCAGCGTGGCCTCATTAGGTGGAGAGACCCAGTACTTC. It codes for CASSVASLGGETQYF. The chain couples TRBV5-4 to TRBJ2-5; D remains ambiguous. The CDR3 is 15 residues long. V dropped 4 bases and J dropped 4 bases, with 17 bases sitting between them. CDR1 is SGHNT, CDR2 YYREEE, per germline (reference sequence).